The T cell receptor (beta chain) under discussion was sequenced for a study of CD8 T cells in ankylosing spondylitis. Overall study results and limits: Significant enrichment of disease-linked clones was reportedly seen in matched ankylosing spondylitis synovial fluid. Reactive arthritis synovial fluid and blood were previously reported to contain some motif variants.

TCRdb ran MiXCR on the 5' RACE reads and lists one entry per CDR3 protein. The table has about 150,000 distinct CDR3 sequences, 11% seen once. In its sample, this clonotype was seen many times. The antigen remains unidentified. Germline V gene data show CDR1 as MNHEY and CDR2 as SVGEGT. The germline V and J ends were trimmed by 3 bases and 2 bases, with 10 bases remaining between them. The CDR3 contains 14 residues. Sequencing was performed on blood, either unsorted or a sorted T cell fraction (not recorded which). The chain carries TRBV6-2 or TRBV6-3 and TRBJ2-5, with D possibly TRBD1 on 5 matching bases. This clonotype originated in a female donor with ankylosing spondylitis or in good health (not recorded which). The CDR3 sequence: CASSYPGQQETQYF. CDR3 nucleotide sequence: TGTGCCAGCAGTTATCCCGGACAACAAGAGACCCAGTACTTC.